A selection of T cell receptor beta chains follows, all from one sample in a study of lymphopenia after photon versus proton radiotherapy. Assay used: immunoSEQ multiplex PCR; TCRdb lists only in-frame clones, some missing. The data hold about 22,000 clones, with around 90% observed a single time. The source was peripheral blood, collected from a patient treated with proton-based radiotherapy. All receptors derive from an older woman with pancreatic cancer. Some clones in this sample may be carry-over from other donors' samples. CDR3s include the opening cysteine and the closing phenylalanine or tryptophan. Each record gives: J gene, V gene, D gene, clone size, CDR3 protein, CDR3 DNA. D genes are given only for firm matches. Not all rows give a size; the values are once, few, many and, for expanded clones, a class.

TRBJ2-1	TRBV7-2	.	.	CASSLGTGRNEQFF	TGTGCCAGCAGCTTAGGGACGGGGCGGAATGAGCAGTTCTTC
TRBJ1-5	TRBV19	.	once	CASSTIPGQPQHF	TGTGCCAGTAGTACCATTCCAGGTCAGCCCCAGCATTTT
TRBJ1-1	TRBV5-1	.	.	CASSPWGAREGNTEAFF	TGCGCCAGCAGCCCATGGGGGGCCAGGGAAGGGAACACTGAAGCTTTCTTT
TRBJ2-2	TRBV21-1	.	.	CASSERGEHGNTGELFF	TGTGCCAGCAGCGAGAGGGGAGAGCACGGGAACACCGGGGAGCTGTTTTTT
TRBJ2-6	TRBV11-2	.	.	CASSPRLSTTSGANVLTF	TGTGCCAGCAGCCCGAGGTTATCTACAACCTCTGGGGCCAACGTCCTGACTTTC
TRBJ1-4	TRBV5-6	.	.	CASSSKQASNEKLFF	TGTGCCAGCAGCTCAAAACAGGCGTCTAATGAAAAACTGTTTTTT
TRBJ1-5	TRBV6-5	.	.	CASSFIGAKAQHF	TGTGCCAGCAGTTTCATTGGGGCCAAGGCCCAGCATTTT
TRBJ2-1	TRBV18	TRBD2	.	CASSRSGLANEQFF	TGTGCCAGCTCAAGGTCGGGACTAGCAAATGAGCAGTTCTTC
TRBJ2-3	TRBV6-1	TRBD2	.	CASTTSVSTDTQYF	TGTGCCAGCACCACTAGCGTTAGCACAGATACGCAGTATTTT
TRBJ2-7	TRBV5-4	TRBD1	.	CASSFVGGASYEQYF	TGTGCCAGCAGCTTTGTAGGGGGCGCTTCCTACGAGCAGTACTTC
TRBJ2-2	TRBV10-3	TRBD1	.	CAISTGQGVGGELFF	TGTGCCATCAGCACTGGACAGGGGGTGGGCGGGGAGCTGTTTTTT
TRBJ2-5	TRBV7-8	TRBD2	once	CASSLSTGGNLGGTQYF	TGTGCCAGCAGCTTATCGACGGGAGGGAATTTAGGGGGGACCCAGTACTTC
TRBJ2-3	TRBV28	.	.	CASRPPTYTDTQYF	TGTGCCAGCAGGCCTCCTACTTACACAGATACGCAGTATTTT
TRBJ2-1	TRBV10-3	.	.	CAISDPFYNEQFF	TGTGCCATCTCTGACCCCTTCTACAATGAGCAGTTCTTC
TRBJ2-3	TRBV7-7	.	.	CASSIDKSDTQYF	TGTGCTAGCAGCATAGACAAGTCAGATACGCAGTATTTT
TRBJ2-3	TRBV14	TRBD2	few	CASSQDHGRVTDTQYF	TGTGCCAGCAGCCAAGATCACGGGAGGGTCACAGATACGCAGTATTTT
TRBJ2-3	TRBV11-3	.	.	CASSLGRRTEDTQYF	TGTGCCAGCAGCTTAGGCCGGCGGACGGAAGATACGCAGTATTTT
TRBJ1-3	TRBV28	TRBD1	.	CASSPGDRRTSSGNTIYF	TGTGCCAGCAGTCCGGGGGACAGGAGAACTAGCTCTGGAAACACCATATATTTT
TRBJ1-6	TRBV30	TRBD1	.	CAWSEGQQNSPLHF	TGTGCCTGGAGTGAGGGACAGCAGAATTCACCCCTCCACTTT
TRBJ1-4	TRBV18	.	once	CASSSQGLEEKLFF	TGTGCCAGCTCATCACAGGGATTGGAGGAAAAACTGTTTTTT
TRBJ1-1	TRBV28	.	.	CASSPTVTEAFF	TGTGCCAGCAGTCCTACAGTAACTGAAGCTTTCTTT
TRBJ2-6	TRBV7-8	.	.	CASSFATWIGANVLTF	TGTGCCAGCAGCTTCGCGACCTGGATTGGGGCCAACGTCCTGACTTTC
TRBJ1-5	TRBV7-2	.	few	CASSAQGIGNQPQHF	TGTGCCAGCAGCGCCCAGGGAATCGGAAATCAGCCCCAGCATTTT
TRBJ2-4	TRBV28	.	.	CASSLKGLVNIQYF	TGTGCCAGCAGTTTAAAGGGGTTGGTAAACATTCAGTACTTC
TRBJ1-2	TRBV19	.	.	CASQDGTAANYGYTF	TGTGCCAGTCAGGATGGGACGGCAGCTAACTATGGCTACACCTTC
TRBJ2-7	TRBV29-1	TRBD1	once	CSVVQGAYEQYF	TGCAGCGTTGTACAGGGGGCCTACGAGCAGTACTTC
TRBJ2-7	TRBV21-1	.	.	CASSKILAGAGEQYF	TGTGCCAGCAGCAAAATACTAGCGGGAGCAGGCGAGCAGTACTTC
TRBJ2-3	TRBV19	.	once	CASSFRLTDTQYF	TGTGCCAGTAGTTTTAGACTAACAGATACGCAGTATTTT
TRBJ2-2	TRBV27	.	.	CASRRGGTPGELFF	TGTGCCAGCAGACGAGGGGGGACCCCCGGGGAGCTGTTTTTT
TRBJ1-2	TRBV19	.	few	CASSISFSDGYTF	TGTGCCAGTAGTATCTCTTTCAGTGATGGCTACACCTTC
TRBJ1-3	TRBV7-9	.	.	CASSPGHSGNTIYF	TGTGCCAGCAGCCCCGGGCACTCTGGAAACACCATATATTTT
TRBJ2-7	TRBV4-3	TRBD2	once	CASSPAILPGLAGGYFVYEQYF	TGCGCCAGCAGCCCAGCGATCCTTCCGGGACTAGCGGGAGGGTATTTCGTCTACGAGCAGTACTTC
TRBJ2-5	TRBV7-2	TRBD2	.	CASSGTSGQKQETQYF	TGTGCCAGCAGCGGAACTAGCGGCCAAAAACAAGAGACCCAGTACTTC
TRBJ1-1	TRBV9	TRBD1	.	CASSVSFGGGHPGGTEAFF	TGTGCCAGCAGCGTAAGTTTTGGAGGGGGCCACCCTGGGGGCACTGAAGCTTTCTTT
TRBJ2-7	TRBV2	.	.	CASSESRDYEQYF	TGTGCTAGCAGTGAGTCTAGAGACTACGAGCAGTACTTC
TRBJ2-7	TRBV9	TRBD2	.	CASSVASGAAYEQYF	TGTGCCAGCAGCGTAGCTAGCGGGGCCGCCTACGAGCAGTACTTC
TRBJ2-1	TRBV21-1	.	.	CASSKVYSGSSYNEQFF	TGTGCCAGCAGCAAAGTTTATAGCGGGAGCTCCTACAATGAGCAGTTCTTC
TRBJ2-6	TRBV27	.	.	CASYTTASGANVLTF	TGTGCCAGCTATACCACAGCCTCTGGGGCCAACGTCCTGACTTTC
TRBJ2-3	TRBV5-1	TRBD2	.	CASSLVLAGITDTQYF	TGCGCCAGCAGCTTGGTCCTAGCGGGAATCACAGATACGCAGTATTTT
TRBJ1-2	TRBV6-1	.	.	CASTTGGGSGGYTF	TGTGCCAGCACTACGGGGGGGGGCTCTGGTGGCTACACCTTC
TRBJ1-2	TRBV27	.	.	CASSRGPQNYGYTF	TGTGCCAGCAGTAGAGGGCCCCAGAACTATGGCTACACCTTC
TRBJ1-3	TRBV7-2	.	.	CASSLATANSGNTIYF	TGTGCCAGCAGCTTAGCAACAGCGAACTCTGGAAACACCATATATTTT
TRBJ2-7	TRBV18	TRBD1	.	CASSPVGQGTYEQYF	TGTGCCAGCTCACCGGTGGGACAGGGAACCTACGAGCAGTACTTC
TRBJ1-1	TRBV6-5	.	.	CASSYGIQGNTEAFF	TGTGCCAGCAGTTACGGGATACAGGGGAACACTGAAGCTTTCTTT
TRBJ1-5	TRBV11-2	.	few	CASSFNTDQPQHF	TGTGCCAGCAGCTTTAACACCGATCAGCCCCAGCATTTT
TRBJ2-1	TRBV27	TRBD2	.	CASSTRLAKGSYNEQFF	TGTGCCAGCAGTACCCGACTAGCGAAGGGATCCTACAATGAGCAGTTCTTC
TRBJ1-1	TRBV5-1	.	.	CASSLASANTEAFF	TGCGCCAGCAGCTTGGCCTCGGCGAACACTGAAGCTTTCTTT